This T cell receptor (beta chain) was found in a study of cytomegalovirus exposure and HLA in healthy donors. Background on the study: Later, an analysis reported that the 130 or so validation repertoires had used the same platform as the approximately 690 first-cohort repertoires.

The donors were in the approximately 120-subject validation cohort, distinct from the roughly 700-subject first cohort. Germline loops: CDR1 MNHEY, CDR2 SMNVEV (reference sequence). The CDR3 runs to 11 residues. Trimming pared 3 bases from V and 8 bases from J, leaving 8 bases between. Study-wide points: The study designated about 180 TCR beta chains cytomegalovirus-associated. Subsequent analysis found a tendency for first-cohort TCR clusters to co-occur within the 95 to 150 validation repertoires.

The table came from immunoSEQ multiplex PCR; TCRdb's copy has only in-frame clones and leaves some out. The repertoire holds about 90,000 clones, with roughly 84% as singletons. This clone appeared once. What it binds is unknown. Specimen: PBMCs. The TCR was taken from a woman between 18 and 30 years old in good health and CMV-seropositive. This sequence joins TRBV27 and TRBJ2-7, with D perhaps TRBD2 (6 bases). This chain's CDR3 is CASSLEGKQYF. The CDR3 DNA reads TGTGCCAGCAGTTTGGAGGGTAAGCAGTACTTC.